These T cell receptor beta chains were read from a single sample in a study of blood T cell repertoires in COVID-19. Measured with immunoSEQ multiplex PCR; TCRdb has only the in-frame clones, and not every one. This sample carries about 160,000 clones, roughly 71% of them seen once, and the ten largest clones take approximately 3.7%. The sequenced sample consisted of peripheral blood. The source is a woman aged 80 or over with acute or convalescent COVID-19. Each CDR3 is given with its conserved first and last residue. A D gene is named only where the DNA matches it firmly. Clone size, where shown, is once, few, many, or a class for clones that have expanded.

v_gene	abundance	d_gene	j_gene	CDR3aa	CDR3nt
TRBV5-5	-	TRBD2	TRBJ2-7	CASSLEGTSGNYEQYF	TGTGCCAGCAGCTTGGAAGGGACTAGCGGAAACTACGAGCAGTACTTC
TRBV20-1	-	-	TRBJ1-4	CSASRQTNEKLFF	TGCAGTGCTAGTCGTCAGACAAATGAAAAACTGTTTTTT
TRBV7-8	-	-	TRBJ2-1	CASSSLSGTSSYNEQFF	TGTGCCAGCAGCTCCCTCTCCGGGACAAGCTCCTACAATGAGCAGTTCTTC
TRBV6-5	-	TRBD1	TRBJ2-3	CASSYSLTGGPDTQYF	TGTGCCAGCAGTTACTCGTTAACAGGGGGGCCAGATACGCAGTATTTT
TRBV6-5	-	-	TRBJ1-2	CASRGEKGVGYTF	TGTGCCAGCAGAGGAGAGAAGGGGGTTGGCTACACCTTC
TRBV18	-	TRBD2	TRBJ2-3	CASSPPGLAGTDTQYF	TGTGCCAGCTCACCACCGGGACTAGCGGGAACAGATACGCAGTATTTT
TRBV19	-	TRBD2	TRBJ2-2	CASSIGGGTGELFF	TGTGCCAGTAGTATTGGGGGGGGCACCGGGGAGCTGTTTTTT
TRBV14	-	-	TRBJ2-5	CASSSLGVTQYF	TGTGCCAGCAGCTCCCTCGGGGTGACCCAGTACTTC
TRBV6-5	large	TRBD1	TRBJ1-2	CASSYITGTGAYGYTF	TGTGCCAGCAGTTACATAACAGGGACAGGGGCTTATGGCTACACCTTC
TRBV9	-	TRBD1	TRBJ1-2	CASSVVPGDRVSGYTF	TGTGCCAGCAGCGTAGTCCCAGGGGACAGGGTGAGTGGCTACACCTTC
TRBV3-1/TRBV3-2	once	-	TRBJ2-1	CASSQDGKTSPFF	TGTGCCAGCAGCCAAGATGGTAAAACTAGTCCGTTCTTC
TRBV3-1/TRBV3-2	-	-	TRBJ2-3	CASSHLTPGNTDTQYF	TGTGCCAGCAGCCACCTAACCCCAGGGAACACAGATACGCAGTATTTT
TRBV5-1	-	-	TRBJ2-3	CASSLDGGRTDTQYF	TGCGCCAGCAGCTTGGACGGGGGACGCACAGATACGCAGTATTTT
TRBV27	once	TRBD1	TRBJ1-5	CASRFTGTGDQPQHF	TGTGCCAGCAGATTCACCGGGACAGGGGATCAGCCCCAGCATTTT
TRBV27	-	-	TRBJ1-6	CASSPTYRAYNSPLHF	TGTGCCAGCAGTCCTACCTACAGGGCCTATAATTCACCCCTCCACTTT
TRBV30	-	TRBD1	TRBJ1-2	CARQGDDYGYTF	TGTGCCCGACAGGGGGACGACTATGGCTACACCTTC
TRBV6-5	-	-	TRBJ2-1	CASRKVRSGQFF	TGTGCCAGCCGAAAAGTTAGAAGCGGGCAGTTCTTC
TRBV3-1/TRBV3-2	-	-	TRBJ1-1	CASSPLRVRGEAFF	TGTGCCAGCAGCCCTTTGCGGGTGAGGGGGGAAGCTTTCTTT
TRBV6-1	-	TRBD1	TRBJ1-2	CASRGQGGYGYTF	TGTGCCAGCAGGGGACAGGGGGGTTATGGCTACACCTTC
TRBV27	-	-	TRBJ1-1	CASSFNGGNTEAFF	TGTGCCAGCAGTTTTAACGGGGGGAACACTGAAGCTTTCTTT
TRBV4-2	-	TRBD2	TRBJ2-1	CASTTTQAGNNEQFF	TGTGCCAGCACGACGACTCAAGCGGGGAACAATGAGCAGTTCTTC
TRBV29-1	-	-	TRBJ1-2	CSGGEGNNYGYTF	TGCAGCGGAGGGGAGGGGAACAACTATGGCTACACCTTC
TRBV10-3	-	-	TRBJ1-1	CAISEMALNTEAFF	TGTGCCATCAGTGAAATGGCTTTGAACACTGAAGCTTTCTTT
TRBV10-3	-	-	TRBJ1-5	CAISAQGNSNQPQHF	TGTGCCATCAGTGCCCAGGGTAATAGCAATCAGCCCCAGCATTTT
TRBV4-2	-	TRBD1	TRBJ1-2	CASRTITGGDYGYTF	TGTGCCAGCAGGACGATTACAGGGGGAGACTATGGCTACACCTTC
TRBV21-1	-	-	TRBJ2-2	CASSKVRGNGELFF	TGTGCCAGCAGCAAAGTTCGGGGGAACGGGGAGCTGTTTTTT
TRBV2	-	TRBD1	TRBJ1-5	CASSADRGGNQPQHF	TGTGCCAGCAGCGCCGACAGGGGGGGCAATCAGCCCCAGCATTTT
TRBV3-1/TRBV3-2	-	TRBD1	TRBJ1-5	CASSQGGQGDQPQHF	TGTGCCAGCAGCCAGGGGGGACAGGGAGACCAGCCCCAGCATTTT